This T cell receptor beta chain came from a study of control samples from healthy donors and cancer patients. V gave up 8 bases and J gave up 4 bases, with 8 bases separating them. Germline loops: CDR1 MNHEY, CDR2 SVGAGI. The CDR3 is 12 amino acids. Method: immunoSEQ multiplex PCR; TCRdb's copy keeps in-frame clones and lacks some. This table holds 100,000 to 150,000 clones, more than 70% found once. The sequence derives from a man aged 60-69 years in good health. The sequencing sample was made of blood. The rearrangement links TRBV6-5 to TRBJ1-4; no definite D call. The CDR3: CASLRINEKLFF. CDR3 nucleotides: TGTGCCAGCTTGAGAATTAATGAAAAACTGTTTTTT.